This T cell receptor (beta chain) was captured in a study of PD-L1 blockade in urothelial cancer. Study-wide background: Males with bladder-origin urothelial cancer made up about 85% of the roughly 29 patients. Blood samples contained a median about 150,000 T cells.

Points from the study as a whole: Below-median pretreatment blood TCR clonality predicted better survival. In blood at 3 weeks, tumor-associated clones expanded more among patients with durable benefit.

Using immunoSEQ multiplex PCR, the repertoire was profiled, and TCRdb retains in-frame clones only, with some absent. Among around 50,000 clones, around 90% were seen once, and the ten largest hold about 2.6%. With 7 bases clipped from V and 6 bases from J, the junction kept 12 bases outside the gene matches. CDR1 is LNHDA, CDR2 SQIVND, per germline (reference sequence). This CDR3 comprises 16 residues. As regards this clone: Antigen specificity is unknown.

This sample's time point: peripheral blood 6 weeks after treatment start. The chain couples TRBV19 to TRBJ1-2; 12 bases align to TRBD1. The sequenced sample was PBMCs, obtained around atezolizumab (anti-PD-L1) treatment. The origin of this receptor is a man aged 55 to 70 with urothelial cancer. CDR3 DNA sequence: TGTGCCAGTAATTCACCCGAGGGGACAGGGGGCGATGGCTACACCTTC. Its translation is CASNSPEGTGGDGYTF.